The 22 T cell receptor beta chains reported below all come from one sample, sequenced in a study of shared clonotypes between healthy human individuals (dated by TCRdb to 2018 to 2020). CD8 naive samples consisted of CD45RO-negative cells that were positively selected for CCR7, yielding a CD45RA+CCR7+ population without TemRA cells. The library was produced with the immunoSEQ multiplex PCR assay. TCRdb re-hosts the immuneACCESS table, in-frame sequences only. Its copies lack some clones; in the studies checked, an unresolved V gene accounts for under half of them, and the cause for the rest is not known. A total of approximately 2,000,000 clones appear in this sample, just under 95% of them only once. The ten largest clones add up to around 1.7% of the sample. Sample: naive CD8+ T cells from PBMCs. What the cell subset or site label conveys for this sample: CD45RA+CCR7+. The receptors shown here come from a young man in good health. Some clones in this sample may be carry-over from other donors' samples.

The chain carries TRBV28 and TRBJ1-5, with 9 bases aligning to TRBD1. The J segment lost 4 bases and the V segment lost 5 bases, leaving 9 bases of the junction unmatched. Germline CDR1 MDHEN, CDR2 SYDVKM. CDR3 length equals 16 residues. This chain's CDR3 is CASSLPLQGANQPQHF. As DNA, the CDR3 is TGTGCCAGCAGTCTCCCTCTACAGGGGGCTAATCAGCCCCAGCATTTT.

The chain couples TRBV18 to TRBJ2-6; D not resolved. With 0 bases removed from V and 0 bases from J, the gap between germline ends came to 3 bases. The CDR3 consists of 15 residues. The germline V gene has CDR1 KGHSH and CDR2 LQKENI. The CDR3 DNA is TGTGCCAGCTCACCACCTGCCTCTGGGGCCAACGTCCTGACTTTC. Translated: CASSPPASGANVLTF.

The rearrangement links TRBV21-1 to TRBJ2-1; the DNA was not used to check the table's D call, TRBD2. TRBV21-1 is noted as a pseudogene. CDR3 size: 18 residues. This CDR3 is CASSKGDSGKKNDNEQFF. The CDR3 DNA reads as TGTGCCAGCAGCAAAGGGGATAGCGGGAAAAAAAATGACAATGAGCAGTTCTTC.

With regard to this clone: This specimen includes other DNA sequences encoding the same CDR3. CDR3 region: CASSSQGNEQFF. CDR3 in DNA: TGTGCCAGCAGTTCACAGGGTAATGAGCAGTTCTTC. The chain is built from TRBV27 and TRBJ2-1; perhaps TRBD1 as D (6 bases). This CDR3 region has 12 residues. CDR1 is MNHEY and CDR2 is SMNVEV in the germline V gene (reference sequence). The V end was cut by 4 bases, the J end by 7 bases, with 8 bases between.

The V and J genes are TRBV5-4 and TRBJ2-5, with 11 bases aligning to TRBD1. The germline V gene encodes CDR1 SGHNT and CDR2 YYREEE (reference sequence). The CDR3 contains 16 residues. V shed 3 bases and J 4 bases; nucleotides not matched to a gene: 8. The CDR3 reads CASSWGTGGIGETQYF. The CDR3 nucleotides read TGTGCCAGCAGCTGGGGGACAGGGGGGATTGGAGAGACCCAGTACTTC. The whole variable domain, remainder taken from reference TRBV5-4 and TRBJ2-5, is ETGVTQSPTHLIKTRGQQVTLRCSSQSGHNTVSWYQQALGQGPQFIFQYYREEENGRGNFPPRFSGLQFPNYSSELNVNALELDDSALYLCASSWGTGGIGETQYFGPGTRLLVL.

The chain's CDR3 is CASSLVAGGNSNQPQHF. In DNA, the CDR3 is TGTGCCAGCAGTTTGGTGGCAGGGGGAAATAGCAATCAGCCCCAGCATTTT. This chain links TRBV28 with TRBJ1-5, with 7 bases lining up with TRBD1. This CDR3 has 17 residues. Per germline, CDR1 MDHEN and CDR2 SYDVKM. Germline trimming cut 3 bases from V and 0 bases from J; bases unmatched to any gene: 8.

This rearrangement joins TRBV7-8 to TRBJ2-1, with a weak D call TRBD1 (6 bases). Between the trimmed V and J ends, which lost 6 bases and 8 bases, there was a span of 20 bases. This CDR3 is 15 amino acids long. The germline V gene has CDR1 SGHVS and CDR2 FQNEAQ. CDR3 nucleotide sequence: TGTGCCAGCAGACAAACGGAACAGGGTCGTCATGAGCAGTTCTTC. Amino acids: CASRQTEQGRHEQFF.

This chain connects TRBV28 to TRBJ2-1; a possible D gene is TRBD2 (5 bases). The germline V gene encodes CDR1 MDHEN and CDR2 SYDVKM. Trimming pared 2 bases from V and 3 bases from J, leaving 11 bases between. The CDR3 spans 15 residues. In DNA, the CDR3 is TGTGCCAGCAGTTTAGGGAGTAGGTTCTACAATGAGCAGTTCTTC. It codes for CASSLGSRFYNEQFF.

The chain combines TRBV5-6 with TRBJ2-5; either TRBD1 or TRBD2 may supply D (5 bases each). Per the germline V gene, CDR1 is SGHDT and CDR2 is YYEEEE. This CDR3 comprises 14 residues. Trimming pared 2 bases from V and 2 bases from J, leaving 10 bases between. The DNA for the CDR3 is TGTGCCAGCAGCTTCCAGGGCGGGCAAGAGACCCAGTACTTC. Translating it yields CASSFQGGQETQYF.

The J gene is TRBJ1-2, the V gene TRBV6-6; D remains ambiguous. The CDR3 consists of 13 residues. Germline CDR1 and CDR2: MNHNY and SVGAGI (reference sequence). The V end lost 0 bases, the J end lost 4 bases, and 6 bases lay between the germline ends. The CDR3 here is CASSYSRSYGYTF. The CDR3 DNA reads TGTGCCAGCAGTTACTCGCGGAGCTATGGCTACACCTTC.

The rearrangement links TRBV13 to TRBJ2-2, with 14 positions matching TRBD2. V was pared by 4 bases and J by 5 bases, with 3 bases of the junction left unmatched. The CDR3 runs to 16 residues. Germline CDR1 and CDR2: PRHDT and FYEKMQ (reference sequence). Here the CDR3 DNA reads TGTGCCAGCAGCTCCGGGACTAGCGGGGGAACCGGGGAGCTGTTTTTT. Amino acid sequence: CASSSGTSGGTGELFF. The variable domain in full, completed from reference TRBV13 and TRBJ2-2, reads AAGVIQSPRHLIKEKRETATLKCYPIPRHDTVYWYQQGPGQDPQFLISFYEKMQSDKGSIPDRFSAQQFSDYHSELNMSSLELGDSALYFCASSSGTSGGTGELFFGEGSRLTVL.

The chain uses TRBV10-3 and TRBJ2-1, with D possibly being TRBD2 (7 bases). The CDR3 length is 16 residues. Germline V lookup: CDR1 ENHRY, CDR2 SYGVKD. Trimming removed 3 bases at V and 4 bases at J, with 16 bases between. The CDR3 sequence: CAISEWGGSTYNEQFF. The CDR3 region has the DNA TGTGCCATCAGTGAATGGGGGGGCTCTACTTACAATGAGCAGTTCTTC.

CDR3 region: CASRFRWGGGPTEAFF. The CDR3 DNA reads TGTGCCAGCAGGTTTCGTTGGGGCGGCGGACCCACTGAAGCTTTCTTT. V is TRBV28 and J is TRBJ1-1; TRBD1 is a possible D gene (5 bases). The V gene lost 6 bases and the J gene lost 4 bases, with 21 bases spanning the gap. Germline values: CDR1 MDHEN, CDR2 SYDVKM. The CDR3 contains 16 residues.

This chain joins TRBV2 and TRBJ1-2; no clear D gene. The CDR3 has 16 amino acids. CDR1 and CDR2 (germline): SNHLY, FYNNEI. The V gene lost 5 bases and the J gene lost 1 base, with 17 bases spanning the gap. The CDR3 loop reads CASSRSDKNRNYGYTF. In DNA, the CDR3 is TGTGCCAGCAGTCGAAGCGACAAGAACCGTAACTATGGCTACACCTTC.

In this sample, this clone turned up once. J is TRBJ1-1 and V is TRBV6-1, with unresolved D. CDR1 is MNHNS, CDR2 SASEGT, per germline. CDR3 size: 13 residues. Trimming pared 4 bases from V and 4 bases from J, leaving 10 bases between. CDR3 sequence reads: CASSADAPTEAFF. CDR3 nucleotides: TGTGCCAGCAGTGCGGACGCTCCCACTGAAGCTTTCTTT.

As regards this clone: Other DNA sequences in the same sample also yield this CDR3. The V call is TRBV28, the J call TRBJ2-7; TRBD2 matches at 7 bases. V lost 5 bases to trimming and J lost 4 bases; unmatched junction nucleotides: 8. This CDR3 comprises 14 residues. Germline assignment: CDR1 MDHEN and CDR2 SYDVKM. The CDR3: CASSPPGRAYEQYF. CDR3 nucleotides: TGTGCCAGCAGTCCACCGGGGAGGGCGTACGAGCAGTACTTC.

CDR3 loop: CASSRGRDAYEQYF. CDR3 coding DNA: TGCGCCAGCAGCCGCGGGAGGGATGCCTACGAGCAGTACTTC. This sequence joins TRBV5-1 and TRBJ2-7; TRBD2 agrees at 9 bases. Losses at the gene ends were 4 bases for V and 2 bases for J; bases not matched to a gene: 4. The CDR3 covers 14 residues. Germline lookup yields CDR1 SGHRS and CDR2 YFSETQ.

This rearrangement joins TRBV19 to TRBJ1-2, with D possibly matching TRBD1 (6 bases). CDR3 length equals 17 residues. Germline CDR1 and CDR2: LNHDA and SQIVND (reference sequence). Trimming shortened V by 7 bases and J by 8 bases, and 29 bases separated the two germline ends. CDR3 region: CASMGPTGTSPRWGYTF. DNA for the CDR3: TGTGCCAGTATGGGCCCAACCGGGACATCTCCAAGGTGGGGCTACACCTTC.

The rearrangement uses TRBV9 and TRBJ2-3; D unclear. Trimming took 0 bases from V and 2 from J, leaving 10 bases between them. Per germline, CDR1 SGDLS and CDR2 YYNGEE. The CDR3 spans 15 residues. This chain's CDR3 is CASSVVGSATDTQYF. CDR3 nucleotide sequence: TGTGCCAGCAGCGTAGTAGGGTCAGCCACAGATACGCAGTATTTT.

The chain has TRBV15 and TRBJ2-2; D gene unclear. Germline values: CDR1 LNHNV, CDR2 YYDKDF (reference sequence). The ends were cut back, 2 bases at V and 6 bases at J, with 7 bases in the middle. This CDR3 is built from 13 residues. CDR3 in amino acids: CATSRHRAGELFF. As DNA, the CDR3 is TGTGCCACCAGCAGACACCGGGCCGGGGAGCTGTTTTTT.

V and J are TRBV7-8 and TRBJ2-2; 7 positions agree with TRBD1. The J segment lost 2 bases and the V segment lost 2 bases, leaving 8 bases of the junction unmatched. The CDR3 contains 17 residues. CDR1 is SGHVS and CDR2 is FQNEAQ in the germline V gene. CDR3 residues: CASSLPRQGPNTGELFF. CDR3 sequence (DNA): TGTGCCAGCAGCTTACCCCGACAGGGCCCCAACACCGGGGAGCTGTTTTTT.

The chain joins TRBV19 to TRBJ1-5; a possible D gene is TRBD1 (6 bases). This CDR3 contains 16 residues. The V and J ends lost 4 bases and 4 bases respectively, with 17 bases between them. In germline, CDR1 is LNHDA, CDR2 SQIVND (reference sequence). The CDR3 DNA is TGTGCCAGTAGTACCCTTTCGGACAGACGGAATCAGCCCCAGCATTTT. Its protein product is CASSTLSDRRNQPQHF.